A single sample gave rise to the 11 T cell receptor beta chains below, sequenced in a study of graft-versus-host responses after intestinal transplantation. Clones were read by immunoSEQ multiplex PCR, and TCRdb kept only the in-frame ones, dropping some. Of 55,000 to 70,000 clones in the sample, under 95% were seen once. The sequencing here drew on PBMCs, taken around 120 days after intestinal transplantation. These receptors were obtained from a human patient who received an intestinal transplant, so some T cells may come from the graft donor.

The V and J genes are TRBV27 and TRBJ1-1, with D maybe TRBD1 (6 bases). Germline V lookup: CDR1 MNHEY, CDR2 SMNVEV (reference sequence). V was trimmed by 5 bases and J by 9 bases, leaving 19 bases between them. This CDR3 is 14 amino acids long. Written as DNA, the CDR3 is TGTGCCAGCAGTCCGGGGGCCACCATGACAAAAGCTTTCTTT. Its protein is CASSPGATMTKAFF.

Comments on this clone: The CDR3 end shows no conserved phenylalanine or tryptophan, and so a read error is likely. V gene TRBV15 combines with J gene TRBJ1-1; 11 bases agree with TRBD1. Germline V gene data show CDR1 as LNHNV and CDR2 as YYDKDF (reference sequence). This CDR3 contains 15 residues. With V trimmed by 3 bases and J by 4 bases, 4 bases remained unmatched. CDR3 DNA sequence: TGTGCCACCAGCAGGCCGGGACAGGGGGTCACTGAAGCTTTCGTT. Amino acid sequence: CATSRPGQGVTEAFV.

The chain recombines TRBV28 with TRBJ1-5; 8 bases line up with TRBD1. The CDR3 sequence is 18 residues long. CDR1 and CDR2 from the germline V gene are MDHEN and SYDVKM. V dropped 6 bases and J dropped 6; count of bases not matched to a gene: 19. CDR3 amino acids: CASSLRLVGQGSGQPQHF. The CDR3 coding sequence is TGTGCCAGCAGCCTTCGCCTGGTAGGACAGGGCTCCGGTCAGCCCCAGCATTTT.

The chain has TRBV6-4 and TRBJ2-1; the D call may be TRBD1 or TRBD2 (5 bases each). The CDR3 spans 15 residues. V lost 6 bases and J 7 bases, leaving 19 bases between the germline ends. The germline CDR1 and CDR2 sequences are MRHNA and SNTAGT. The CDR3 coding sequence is TGTGCCAGCAGCGCCGGGACCCTAATGGGGAATGAGCAGTTCTTC. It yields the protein CASSAGTLMGNEQFF.

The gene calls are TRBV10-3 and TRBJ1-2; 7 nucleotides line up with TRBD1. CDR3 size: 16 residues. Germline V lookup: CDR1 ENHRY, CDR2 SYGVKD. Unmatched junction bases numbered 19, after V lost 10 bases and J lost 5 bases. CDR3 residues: CATTTTLSKGAYGYTF. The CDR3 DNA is TGTGCCACTACCACCACATTAAGTAAGGGGGCGTATGGCTACACCTTC.

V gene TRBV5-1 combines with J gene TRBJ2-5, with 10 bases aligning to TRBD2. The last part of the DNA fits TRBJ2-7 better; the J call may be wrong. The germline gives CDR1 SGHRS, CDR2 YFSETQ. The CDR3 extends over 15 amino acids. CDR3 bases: TGCGCCAGCAGCTTGGTTGTAGCGGGAGGCTACGAGCAGTACTTC. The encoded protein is CASSLVVAGGYEQYF.

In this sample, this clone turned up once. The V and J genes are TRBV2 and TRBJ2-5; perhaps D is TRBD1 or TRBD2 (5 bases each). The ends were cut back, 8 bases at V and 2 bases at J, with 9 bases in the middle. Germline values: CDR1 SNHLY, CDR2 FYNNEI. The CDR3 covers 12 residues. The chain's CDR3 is CASLGEQETQYF. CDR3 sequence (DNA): TGTGCCAGCCTGGGGGAGCAAGAGACCCAGTACTTC.

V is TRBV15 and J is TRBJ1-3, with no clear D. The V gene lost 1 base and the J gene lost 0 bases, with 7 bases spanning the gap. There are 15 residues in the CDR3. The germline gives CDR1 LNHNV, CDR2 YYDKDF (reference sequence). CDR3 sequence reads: CATSRVRSSGNTIYF. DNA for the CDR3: TGTGCCACCAGCAGAGTCCGGAGCTCTGGAAACACCATATATTTT.

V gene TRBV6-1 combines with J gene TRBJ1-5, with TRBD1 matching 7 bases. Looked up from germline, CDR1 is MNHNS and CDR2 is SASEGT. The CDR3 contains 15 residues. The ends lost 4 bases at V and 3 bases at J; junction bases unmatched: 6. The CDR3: CASSGRQGSNQPQHF. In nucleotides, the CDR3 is TGTGCCAGCAGTGGAAGACAGGGTTCCAATCAGCCCCAGCATTTT.

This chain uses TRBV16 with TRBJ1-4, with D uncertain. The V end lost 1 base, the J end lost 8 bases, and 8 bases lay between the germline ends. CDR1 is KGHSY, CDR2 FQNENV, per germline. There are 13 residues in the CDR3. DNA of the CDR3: TGTGCCAGCAGCCAATGGGGTAGCGAAAAACTGTTTTTT. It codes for CASSQWGSEKLFF.

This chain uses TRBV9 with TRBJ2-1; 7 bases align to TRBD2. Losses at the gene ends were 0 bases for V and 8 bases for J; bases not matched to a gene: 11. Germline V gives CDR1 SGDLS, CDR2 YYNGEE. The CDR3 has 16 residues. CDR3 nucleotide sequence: TGTGCCAGCAGCGTAGGACTAGCCTTAGAGGTTGATGAGCAGTTCTTC. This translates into CASSVGLALEVDEQFF. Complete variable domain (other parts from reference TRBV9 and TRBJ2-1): DSGVTQTPKHLITATGQRVTLRCSPRSGDLSVYWYQQSLDQGLQFLIQYYNGEERAKGNILERFSAQQFPDLHSELNLSSLELGDSALYFCASSVGLALEVDEQFFGPGTRLTVL.